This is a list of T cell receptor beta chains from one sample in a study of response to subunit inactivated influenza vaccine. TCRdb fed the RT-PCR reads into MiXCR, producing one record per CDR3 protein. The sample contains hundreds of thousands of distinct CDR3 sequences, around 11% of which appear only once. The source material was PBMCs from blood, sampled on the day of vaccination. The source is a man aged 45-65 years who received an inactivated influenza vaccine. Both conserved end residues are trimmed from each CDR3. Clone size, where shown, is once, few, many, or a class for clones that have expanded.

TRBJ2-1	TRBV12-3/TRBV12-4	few	ASSGPGGNEQF
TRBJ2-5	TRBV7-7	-	ASSPTGRQETQY
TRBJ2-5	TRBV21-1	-	ARGPPPTGGQETQY
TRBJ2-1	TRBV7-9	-	ASSRGRTYNEQF
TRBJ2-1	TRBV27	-	ASSLFLGRVPDNEQF
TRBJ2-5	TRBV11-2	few	ASSFGQRETQY
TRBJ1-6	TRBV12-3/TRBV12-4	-	ASSFGGVNSPLH
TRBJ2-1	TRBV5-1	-	ASSMDSLYNEQF
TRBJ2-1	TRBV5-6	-	ASSWGRGNYNEQF
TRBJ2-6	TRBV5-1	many	ASSLVTGGASGANVLT
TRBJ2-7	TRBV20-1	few	SAKKGLSYEQY
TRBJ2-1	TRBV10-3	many	AISESGGGAYNEQF
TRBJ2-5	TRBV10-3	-	AISEASRETQY
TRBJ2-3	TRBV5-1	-	ASRGQATDTQY
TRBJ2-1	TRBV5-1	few	ASSLQILSYNEQF
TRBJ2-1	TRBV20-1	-	SAKGLAGYYNEQF
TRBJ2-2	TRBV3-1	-	ASCFNGLAGVLNTGELF
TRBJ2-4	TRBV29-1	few	SVEVGTGSGNIQY
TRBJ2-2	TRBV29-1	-	SASLAAGELF
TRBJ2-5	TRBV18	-	ASSPSGAKRETQY
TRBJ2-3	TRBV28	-	ASNQGWDTQY
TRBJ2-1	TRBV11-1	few	ASSSLPGLAQTYNEQF